The entry below describes one T cell receptor (beta chain). Looked up from germline, CDR1 is SGHTS and CDR2 is YDEGEE. CDR3 size: 14 residues. V was pared by 2 bases and J by 1 base, with 9 bases between. The sample comes from a study of blood T cell repertoires in COVID-19. Generated by immunoSEQ multiplex PCR, the TCRdb table keeps only in-frame clones and is missing some. The table includes about 84,000 clones, about 96% detected once. The chain combines TRBV5-8 with TRBJ1-1; no definite D call. This TCR derives from a human donor with active COVID-19. The donor label of this sample is uncertain. Specimen: peripheral blood. For the CDR3, the DNA is TGTGCCAGCAGCTTTTATACAGAGAACACTGAAGCTTTCTTT. It specifies CASSFYTENTEAFF.